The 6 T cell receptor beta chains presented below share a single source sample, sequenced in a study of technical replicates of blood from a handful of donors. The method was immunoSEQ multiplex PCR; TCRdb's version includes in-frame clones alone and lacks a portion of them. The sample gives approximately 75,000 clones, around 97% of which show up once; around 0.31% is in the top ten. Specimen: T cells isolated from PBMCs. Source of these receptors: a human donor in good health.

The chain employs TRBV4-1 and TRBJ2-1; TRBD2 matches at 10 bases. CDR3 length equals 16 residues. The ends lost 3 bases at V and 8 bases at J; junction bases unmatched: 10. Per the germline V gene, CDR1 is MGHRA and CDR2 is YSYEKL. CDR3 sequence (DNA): TGCGCCAGCAGCCAGCTAGCGGGAGAAATCTTCGATGAGCAGTTCTTC. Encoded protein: CASSQLAGEIFDEQFF.

The CDR3 region is CASRSYGYGTSGQETQYF. For the CDR3, the DNA is TGTGCCAGCAGGTCTTATGGGTACGGGACTAGCGGACAAGAGACCCAGTACTTC. V is TRBV27 and J is TRBJ2-5; 11 bases align to TRBD2. V lost 6 bases to trimming and J lost 2 bases; unmatched junction nucleotides: 14. CDR1 MNHEY and CDR2 SMNVEV come from the germline V gene (reference sequence). The CDR3 runs 18 residues.

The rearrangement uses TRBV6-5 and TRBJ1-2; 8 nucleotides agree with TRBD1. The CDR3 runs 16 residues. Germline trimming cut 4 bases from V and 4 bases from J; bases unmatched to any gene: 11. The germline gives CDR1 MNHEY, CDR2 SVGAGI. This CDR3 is CASSLLGGTGVYGYTF. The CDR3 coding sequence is TGTGCCAGCAGTTTGCTGGGCGGGACAGGAGTCTATGGCTACACCTTC.

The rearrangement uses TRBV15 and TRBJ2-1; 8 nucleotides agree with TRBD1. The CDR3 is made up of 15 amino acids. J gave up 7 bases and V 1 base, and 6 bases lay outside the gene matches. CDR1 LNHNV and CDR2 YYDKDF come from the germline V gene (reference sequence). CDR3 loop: CATSRGRQGMNEQFF. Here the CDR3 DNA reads TGTGCCACCAGCAGAGGACGACAGGGGATGAATGAGCAGTTCTTC. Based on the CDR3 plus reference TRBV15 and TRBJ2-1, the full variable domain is DAMVIQNPRYQVTQFGKPVTLSCSQTLNHNVMYWYQQKSSQAPKLLFHYYDKDFNNEADTPDNFQSRRPNTSFCFLDIRSPGLGDTAMYLCATSRGRQGMNEQFFGPGTRLTVL.

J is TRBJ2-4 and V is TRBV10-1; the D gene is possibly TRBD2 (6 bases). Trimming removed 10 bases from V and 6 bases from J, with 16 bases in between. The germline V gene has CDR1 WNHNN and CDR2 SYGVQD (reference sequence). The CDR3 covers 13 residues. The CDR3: CATSEGLLNIQYF. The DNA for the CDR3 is TGCGCCACCTCTGAGGGACTGCTAAACATTCAGTACTTC.

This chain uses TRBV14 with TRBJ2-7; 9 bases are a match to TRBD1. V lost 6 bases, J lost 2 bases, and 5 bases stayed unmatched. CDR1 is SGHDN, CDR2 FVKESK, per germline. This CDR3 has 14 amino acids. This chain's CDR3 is CASSPRQGAYEQYF. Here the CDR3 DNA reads TGTGCCAGCAGTCCGCGACAGGGGGCCTACGAGCAGTACTTC.